These 18 T cell receptor beta chains were all obtained from the same sample, sequenced in a study of cytomegalovirus exposure and HLA in healthy donors. With 60 Vbeta and 13 Jbeta primers, the PCR was carried out. This table comes from immunoSEQ multiplex PCR, and its TCRdb copy is limited to in-frame clones, with some not included. Of 150,000 to 200,000 clones in the sample, roughly four fifths were seen once. Sequenced material: PBMCs. Receptor source: a woman younger than 30 in good health and CMV-seropositive.

The chain uses TRBV5-1 and TRBJ2-4; 7 bases line up with TRBD1. With 2 bases clipped from V and 12 bases from J, the junction kept 5 bases outside the gene matches. CDR3 length: 12 residues. Germline V gene data show CDR1 as SGHRS and CDR2 as YFSETQ. Here the CDR3 reads CASSLVGQDQYF. CDR3 nucleotides: TGCGCCAGCAGCTTAGTAGGACAGGATCAGTACTTC.

The rearrangement links TRBV28 to TRBJ2-1, with 8 bases aligning to TRBD1. CDR1 is MDHEN and CDR2 is SYDVKM in the germline V gene. The CDR3 covers 15 residues. Germline trimming cut 5 bases from V and 4 bases from J; bases unmatched to any gene: 7. This CDR3 is CASSQAGTGYNEQFF. In DNA, the CDR3 is TGTGCCAGCAGTCAGGCCGGGACAGGTTACAATGAGCAGTTCTTC.

V usage is TRBV7-3 and J usage is TRBJ2-3; D not resolved. With 6 bases removed from V and 1 base from J, the gap between germline ends came to 14 bases. There are 15 residues in the CDR3. Germline values: CDR1 SGHTA, CDR2 FQGTGA. CDR3 sequence reads: CASSYSGVRTDTQYF. In DNA, the CDR3 is TGTGCCAGCAGTTACTCAGGCGTCCGCACAGATACGCAGTATTTT. The variable domain in full, completed from reference TRBV7-3 and TRBJ2-3, reads GAGVSQTPSNKVTEKGKYVELRCDPISGHTALYWYRQSLGQGPEFLIYFQGTGAADDSGLPNDRFFAVRPEGSVSTLKIQRTERGDSAVYLCASSYSGVRTDTQYFGPGTRLTVL.

This sequence joins TRBV5-1 and TRBJ1-2; 10 bases map to TRBD1. The CDR3 consists of 15 residues. In germline, CDR1 is SGHRS, CDR2 YFSETQ. J lost 5 bases, V lost 4 bases, and 8 bases had no gene match. CDR3 coding DNA: TGCGCCAGCAGCGGGACAGGGGCCCTTGATTATGGCTACACCTTC. Its translation is CASSGTGALDYGYTF.

CDR3 amino acids: CASSEAELTEAFF. CDR3 in DNA: TGTGCCAGCAGTGAAGCCGAGCTCACTGAAGCTTTCTTT. The J gene is TRBJ1-1, the V gene TRBV2; D is unresolved. There are 13 residues in the CDR3. Trimming removed 0 bases at V and 4 bases at J, with 6 bases between. Germline CDR1 reads SNHLY; CDR2 reads FYNNEI.

The V call is TRBV29-1, the J call TRBJ1-6, with 11 bases matching TRBD1. The V segment lost 6 bases and the J segment 6 bases; nucleotides outside the gene matches: 4. CDR3 size: 14 residues. Germline lookup yields CDR1 SQVTM and CDR2 ANQGSEA. CDR3 DNA: TGCAGCGTGGGGGGGACAGGGGGTAATTCACCCCTCCACTTT. It codes for CSVGGTGGNSPLHF.

J is TRBJ2-7 and V is TRBV11-2, with a weak D call TRBD2 (6 bases). The germline V gene encodes CDR1 SGHAT and CDR2 FQNNGV. Between the trimmed V and J ends, which lost 6 bases and 12 bases, there was a span of 15 bases. The CDR3 has 11 residues. This chain's CDR3 is CASSRSGYRYF. CDR3 coding DNA: TGTGCCAGCAGTCGAAGCGGGTATCGGTACTTC.

This sequence joins TRBV5-1 and TRBJ1-2; weak D call: TRBD1 (5 bases). This CDR3 has 15 residues. Germline CDR1 SGHRS, CDR2 YFSETQ. V was clipped by 0 bases and J by 3 bases, with 12 bases between them. CDR3 loop: CASSLEPGVYYGYTF. The DNA of the CDR3 is TGCGCCAGCAGCTTGGAACCGGGGGTGTACTATGGCTACACCTTC.

CDR3 protein: CASSPVDGANQPQHF. DNA for the CDR3: TGTGCCAGCAGTCCAGTTGACGGAGCCAATCAGCCCCAGCATTTT. The chain has TRBV6-1 and TRBJ1-5, with unresolved D. Germline V lookup: CDR1 MNHNS, CDR2 SASEGT. The CDR3 consists of 15 residues. V was cut by 5 bases and J by 3 bases, with 14 bases left in between.

The sample holds one count of this clone. The V gene is TRBV28, the J gene TRBJ1-1; 7 nucleotides match TRBD1. The J segment lost 4 bases and the V segment lost 6 bases, leaving 8 bases of the junction unmatched. Germline CDR1 MDHEN, CDR2 SYDVKM. The CDR3 totals 14 residues. The CDR3 reads CASSSPAGGTEAFF. The CDR3 DNA is TGTGCCAGCAGCTCCCCCGCAGGGGGCACTGAAGCTTTCTTT.

As regards this clone: Other DNA sequences within the sample encode an identical CDR3. J is TRBJ2-7 and V is TRBV7-6; 9 bases map to TRBD1. The CDR3 has 14 amino acids. CDR1 and CDR2 (germline): SGHVS, FNYEAQ. With V trimmed by 5 bases and J by 4 bases, 6 bases remained unmatched. This CDR3 reads CASSPGTGRYEQYF. The DNA of the CDR3 is TGTGCCAGCAGCCCCGGGACAGGGCGGTACGAGCAGTACTTC.

The V and J genes are TRBV29-1 and TRBJ1-2, with no clear D. Germline CDR1 and CDR2: SQVTM and ANQGSEA. CDR3 length: 10 residues. V was pared by 1 base and J by 7 bases, with 4 bases between. The CDR3 sequence is CSVEGAGYTF. The CDR3 nucleotides read TGCAGCGTTGAAGGGGCTGGCTACACCTTC.

This clone has only one observation. This rearrangement joins TRBV5-1 to TRBJ1-4, with unresolved D. CDR3 length: 15 residues. Germline V gene data show CDR1 as SGHRS and CDR2 as YFSETQ. Trimming cost V 0 bases and J 4 bases, with 10 bases left between them. In DNA form, the CDR3 reads TGCGCCAGCAGCTTGGGTCATGTACTTAATGAAAAACTGTTTTTT. It translates to CASSLGHVLNEKLFF.

The V and J genes are TRBV18 and TRBJ1-3; perhaps TRBD1 as D (5 bases). V was cut by 2 bases and J by 1 base, with 12 bases left in between. The CDR3 runs 16 residues. Germline CDR1 is KGHSH and CDR2 is LQKENI. The CDR3 DNA reads TGTGCCAGCTCACCAGCCAGGGCCAAATCTGGAAACACCATATATTTT. Protein product: CASSPARAKSGNTIYF.

The V gene is TRBV19, the J gene TRBJ1-1, with D perhaps TRBD1 (5 bases). Trimming stripped 3 bases from V and 0 bases from J, with 8 bases between. The CDR3 covers 14 residues. The germline CDR1 and CDR2 sequences are LNHDA and SQIVND (reference sequence). CDR3 protein: CASSMPGMNTEAFF. The CDR3 nucleotides read TGTGCCAGTAGTATGCCAGGGATGAACACTGAAGCTTTCTTT. The whole variable domain, remainder taken from reference TRBV19 and TRBJ1-1, is DGGITQSPKYLFRKEGQNVTLSCEQNLNHDAMYWYRQDPGQGLRLIYYSQIVNDFQKGDIAEGYSVSREKKESFPLTVTSAQKNPTAFYLCASSMPGMNTEAFFGQGTRLTVV.

As to this clone: At one of its ends the junction is not consistent with the germline gene, which may arise from a read error. The V gene is TRBV6-1, the J gene TRBJ2-4; TRBD2 is a possible D gene (5 bases). Germline V gene sequence: CDR1 MNHNS, CDR2 SASEGT. This CDR3 has 15 residues. CDR3 protein: CASSLTYSAKNSQYF. The CDR3 coding sequence is TGTGCCAGCAGCCTCACGTATAGCGCCAAAAACAGTCAGTACTTC.

This clone was seen only a few times. The chain links TRBV2 to TRBJ2-5, with 8 nucleotides matching TRBD2. This CDR3 contains 15 residues. Germline CDR1 and CDR2: SNHLY and FYNNEI. After removal of 6 bases from V and 2 bases from J, the junction contained 8 bases not matched to a gene. CDR3 nucleotide sequence: TGTGCCAGCAGCCCCCAGCGGGGGACGCAAGAGACCCAGTACTTC. Its translation: CASSPQRGTQETQYF.

J is TRBJ1-4 and V is TRBV2; no clear D gene. This CDR3 has 12 amino acids. The germline CDR1 and CDR2 sequences are SNHLY and FYNNEI. The V end was cut by 7 bases, the J end by 5 bases, with 8 bases between. CDR3 loop: CASIRGNEKLFF. The CDR3 DNA is TGTGCCAGCATACGCGGGAATGAAAAACTGTTTTTT. Filled out from reference TRBV2 and TRBJ1-4, the complete variable domain reads EPEVTQTPSHQVTQMGQEVILRCVPISNHLYFYWYRQILGQKVEFLVSFYNNEISEKSEIFDDQFSVERPDGSNFTLKIRSTKLEDSAMYFCASIRGNEKLFFGSGTQLSVL.